This TCR beta chain comes out of a study of T cell repertoires in cytomegalovirus infection. As for the study in general: Indications came from public TCR beta signatures; they pointed to CMV infection and to a matching HLA type.

TCRdb reanalysed the reads using MiXCR and keeps one entry per CDR3 protein. In the table there are about 130,000 distinct CDR3 sequences, roughly 25% of which are singletons. The study, taken as a whole, reports: The ex vivo response was dominated by HLA-C-restricted CMV-specific TCR beta clonotypes. Identification of carriers of CMV plus the relevant HLA was achieved through cumulative public TCR beta family frequency.

This clonotype showed up just a few times. Its antigen remains unknown. Its ends do not fully match the called genes, so a read error is possible. CDR1 SGDLS and CDR2 YYNGEE come from the germline V gene. The CDR3 extends over 14 amino acids. Sequenced material: PBMCs, sequenced either directly or after in vitro stimulation (not recorded which). The TCR was taken from a human donor in good health (CMV status not recorded). Some clones in this sample may be carry-over from other donors' samples. The chain recombines TRBV9 with TRBJ2-1; D is perhaps TRBD1 or TRBD2 (5 bases each). CDR3 loop: CASSVGDPFLEPFF. The CDR3 region has the DNA TGTGCCAGCAGCGTAGGGGACCCGTTCCTAGAGCCGTTCTTC.